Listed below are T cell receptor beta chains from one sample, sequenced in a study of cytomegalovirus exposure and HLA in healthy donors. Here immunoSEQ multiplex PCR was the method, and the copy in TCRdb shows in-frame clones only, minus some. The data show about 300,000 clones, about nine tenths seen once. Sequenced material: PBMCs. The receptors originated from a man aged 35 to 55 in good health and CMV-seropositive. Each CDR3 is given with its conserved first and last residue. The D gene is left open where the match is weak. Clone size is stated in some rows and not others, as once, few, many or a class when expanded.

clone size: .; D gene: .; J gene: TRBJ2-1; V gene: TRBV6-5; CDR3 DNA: TGTGCCAGCAGTCAAGGACAGAACTCCTACAATGAGCAGTTCTTC; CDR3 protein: CASSQGQNSYNEQFF
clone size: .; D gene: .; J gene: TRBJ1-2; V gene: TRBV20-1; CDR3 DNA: TGCAGTGCTCATCAGCGGGGCTACACCTTC; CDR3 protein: CSAHQRGYTF
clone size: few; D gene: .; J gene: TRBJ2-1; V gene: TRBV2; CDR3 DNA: TGTGCCAGCAGTCGAAATTTACTAGGAAATGAGCAGTTCTTC; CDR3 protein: CASSRNLLGNEQFF
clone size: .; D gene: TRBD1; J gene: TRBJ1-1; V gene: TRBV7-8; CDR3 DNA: TGTGCCAGCAGCCCGACCTCCGGGACAGGGTACCCTGAAGCTTTCTTT; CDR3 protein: CASSPTSGTGYPEAFF
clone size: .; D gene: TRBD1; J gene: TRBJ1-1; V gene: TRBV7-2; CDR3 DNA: TGTGCCAGCAGCTTCGGACAGGGGTGGACTGAAGCTTTCTTT; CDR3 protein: CASSFGQGWTEAFF
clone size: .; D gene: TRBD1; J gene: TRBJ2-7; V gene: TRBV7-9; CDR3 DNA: TGTGCCAGCAGCCCCGGGACAGGGGAGGTTTACGAGCAGTACTTC; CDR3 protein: CASSPGTGEVYEQYF
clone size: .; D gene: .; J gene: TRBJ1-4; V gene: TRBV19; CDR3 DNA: TGTGCCAGTAGTATAGATGCGATAGCCATCCGCAATAATGAAAAACTGTTTTTT; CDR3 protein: CASSIDAIAIRNNEKLFF
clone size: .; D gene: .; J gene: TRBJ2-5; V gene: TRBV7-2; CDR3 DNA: TGTGCCAGCAGACCGGGACACCAAGTAGAAAAGACCCAGTACTTC; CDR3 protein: CASRPGHQVEKTQYF
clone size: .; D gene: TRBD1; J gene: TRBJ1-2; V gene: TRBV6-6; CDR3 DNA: TGTGCCAGCAGTTCCGGACCAGGGGGCACGTATGGCTACACCTTC; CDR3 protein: CASSSGPGGTYGYTF
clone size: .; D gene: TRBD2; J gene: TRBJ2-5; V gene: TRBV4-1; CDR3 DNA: TGTGCCAGCAGCGGGACTAGCGGGAGGGCCTCGGAGACCCAGTACTTC; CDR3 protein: CASSGTSGRASETQYF
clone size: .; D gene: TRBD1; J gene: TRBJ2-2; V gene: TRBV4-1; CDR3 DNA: TGCGCCAGCAGCCAAGACAGGGGGCGTAGCACCGGGGAGCTGTTTTTT; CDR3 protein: CASSQDRGRSTGELFF
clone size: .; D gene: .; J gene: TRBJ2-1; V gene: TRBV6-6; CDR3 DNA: TGTGCCAGCAGTTACTCGGAGGATGAGCAGTTCTTC; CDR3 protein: CASSYSEDEQFF
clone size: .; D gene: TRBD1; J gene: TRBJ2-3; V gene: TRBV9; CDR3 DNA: TGTGCCAGCAGCGGTCCGGGACAGGGAGGCACAGATACGCAGTATTTT; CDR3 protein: CASSGPGQGGTDTQYF
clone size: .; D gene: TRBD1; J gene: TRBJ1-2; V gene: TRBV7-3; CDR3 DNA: TGTGCCAGCAGCTTAGGGGACAGGGAAAACGATGGCTACACCTTC; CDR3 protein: CASSLGDRENDGYTF
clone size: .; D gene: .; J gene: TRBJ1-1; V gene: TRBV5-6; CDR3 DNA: TGTGCCAGCAGCTTGGGGGGCAGGCCGAACACTGAAGCTTTCTTT; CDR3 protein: CASSLGGRPNTEAFF
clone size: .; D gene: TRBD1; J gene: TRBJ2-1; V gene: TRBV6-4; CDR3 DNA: TGTGCCAGCAGCGCCCGGACAGGCCCAGGGGAGCAGTTCTTC; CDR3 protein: CASSARTGPGEQFF
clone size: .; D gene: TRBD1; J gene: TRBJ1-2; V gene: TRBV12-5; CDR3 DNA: TGTGCTAGTGGTTTGGTAATTGGCAGGGGGCGGAACTATGGCTACACCTTC; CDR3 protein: CASGLVIGRGRNYGYTF
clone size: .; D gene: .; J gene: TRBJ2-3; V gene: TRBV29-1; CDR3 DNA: TGCAGCGCCCCAGGGGAGGGGGGAAGCACAGATACGCAGTATTTT; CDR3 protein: CSAPGEGGSTDTQYF
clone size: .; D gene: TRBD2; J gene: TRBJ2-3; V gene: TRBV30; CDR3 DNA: TGTGCCTGCCAGACTAGCGGGAGCGGTGGAAATATCGATACGCAGTATTTT; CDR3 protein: CACQTSGSGGNIDTQYF
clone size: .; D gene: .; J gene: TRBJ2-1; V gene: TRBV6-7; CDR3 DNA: TGTGCCAGCAGTTACTCGAGACAGACGAGCTCCTACAATGAGCAGTTCTTC; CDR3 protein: CASSYSRQTSSYNEQFF
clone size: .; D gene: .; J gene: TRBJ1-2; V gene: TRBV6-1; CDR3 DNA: TGTGCCAGCAGTGACGGCGGTGGCCTTAGCTATGGCTACACCTTC; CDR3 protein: CASSDGGGLSYGYTF
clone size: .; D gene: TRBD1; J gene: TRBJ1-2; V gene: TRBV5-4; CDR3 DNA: TGTGCCAGCAGCTCGACAGGGCAAAACTATGGCTACACCTTC; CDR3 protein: CASSSTGQNYGYTF
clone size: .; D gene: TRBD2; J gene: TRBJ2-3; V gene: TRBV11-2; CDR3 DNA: TGTGCCAGCAGCTTACAACCGGGACTAGCGGGAGATACGCAGTATTTT; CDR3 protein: CASSLQPGLAGDTQYF
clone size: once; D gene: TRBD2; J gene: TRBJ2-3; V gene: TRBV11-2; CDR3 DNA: TGTGCCAGCAGCCTCAAGCGGGAGAGAACAGATACGCAGTATTTT; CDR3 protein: CASSLKRERTDTQYF
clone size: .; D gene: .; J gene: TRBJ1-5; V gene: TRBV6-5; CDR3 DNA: TGTGCCAGCGTCGAAGCGGGGGGGCAGCCCCAGCATTTT; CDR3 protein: CASVEAGGQPQHF
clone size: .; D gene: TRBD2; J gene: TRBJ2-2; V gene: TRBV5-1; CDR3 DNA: TGCGCCAGCAGCCTGGGACTAGCGGGACCATACGGGGAGCTGTTTTTT; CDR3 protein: CASSLGLAGPYGELFF
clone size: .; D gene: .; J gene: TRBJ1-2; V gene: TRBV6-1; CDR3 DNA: TGTGCCAGCAGGAGGGGACACGGGTATGGCTACACCTTC; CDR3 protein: CASRRGHGYGYTF
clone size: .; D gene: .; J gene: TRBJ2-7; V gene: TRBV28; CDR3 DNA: TGTGCCAGCAGCCCGGGGGAACTGAGCTCCTACGAGCAGTACTTC; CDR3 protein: CASSPGELSSYEQYF
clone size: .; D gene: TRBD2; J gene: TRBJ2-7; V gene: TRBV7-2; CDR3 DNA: TGTGCCAGCAGCCGACTAGCTGGCCACGAGCAGTACTTC; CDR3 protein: CASSRLAGHEQYF
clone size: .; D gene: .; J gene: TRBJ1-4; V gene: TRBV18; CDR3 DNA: TGTGCCAGCTCACCACGGGCAGGGCGAGAAAAACTGTTTTTT; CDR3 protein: CASSPRAGREKLFF
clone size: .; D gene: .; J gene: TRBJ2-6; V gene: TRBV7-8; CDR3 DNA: TGTGCCAGCACAGATTCTGGGGCCAACGTCCTGACTTTC; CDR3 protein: CASTDSGANVLTF
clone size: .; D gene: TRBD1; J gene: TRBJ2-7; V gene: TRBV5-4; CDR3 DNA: TGTGCCAGCAGCCCTCGACAGGGAAGCGGAGCCGAGCAGTACTTC; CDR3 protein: CASSPRQGSGAEQYF
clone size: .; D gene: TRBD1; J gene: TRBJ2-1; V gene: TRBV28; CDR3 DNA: TGTGCCAGCAGTTCTCACAGGGGGAAGCGCAATGAGCAGTTCTTC; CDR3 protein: CASSSHRGKRNEQFF
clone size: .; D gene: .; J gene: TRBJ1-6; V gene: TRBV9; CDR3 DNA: TGTGCCAGCAGCGAGGAGGACTCATTTTCACCCCTCCACTTT; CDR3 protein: CASSEEDSFSPLHF
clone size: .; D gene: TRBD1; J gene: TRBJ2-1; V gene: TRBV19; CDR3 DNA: TGTGCCAGCCGGGACAGCCAGCCCAGGGATGAGCAGTTCTTC; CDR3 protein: CASRDSQPRDEQFF
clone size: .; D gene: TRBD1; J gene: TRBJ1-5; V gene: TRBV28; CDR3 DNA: TGTGCCAGCAGTTCATCGGGACAGGGGATGCAGCCCCAGCATTTT; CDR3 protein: CASSSSGQGMQPQHF
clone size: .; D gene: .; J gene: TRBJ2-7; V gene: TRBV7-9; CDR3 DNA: TGTGCCAGCAGCTTAGCGATAGGCCGCGGGGCCTACGAGCAGTACTTC; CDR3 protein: CASSLAIGRGAYEQYF
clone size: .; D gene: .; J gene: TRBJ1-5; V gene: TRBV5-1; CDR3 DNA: TGCGCCAGCAGCTTTGGGGGGGAAGGTCAGCCCCAGCATTTT; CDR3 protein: CASSFGGEGQPQHF
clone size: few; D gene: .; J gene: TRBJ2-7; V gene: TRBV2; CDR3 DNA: TGTGCCAGCATCCCCGGGGTCTCCTACGAGCAGTACTTC; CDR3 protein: CASIPGVSYEQYF
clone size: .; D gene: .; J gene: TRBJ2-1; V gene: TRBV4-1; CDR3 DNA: TGCGCCAGCAGCCAAGACCGGACAGATTACAATGAGCAGTTCTTC; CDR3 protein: CASSQDRTDYNEQFF
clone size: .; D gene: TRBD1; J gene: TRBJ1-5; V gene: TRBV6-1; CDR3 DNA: TGTGCCCGTCACCGGGACAGGGGTAGCAATCAGCCCCAGCATTTT; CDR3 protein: CARHRDRGSNQPQHF
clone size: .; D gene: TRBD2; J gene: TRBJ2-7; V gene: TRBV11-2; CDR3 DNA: TGTGCCAGCAGCCCCCATTCGGGGGGACGGTTCTACGAGCAGTACTTC; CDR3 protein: CASSPHSGGRFYEQYF
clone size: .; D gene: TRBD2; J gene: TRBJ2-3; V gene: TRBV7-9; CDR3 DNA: TGTGCCAGCAGCAACCGAAAAGCGGGAGGGCCAGATACGCAGTATTTT; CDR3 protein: CASSNRKAGGPDTQYF
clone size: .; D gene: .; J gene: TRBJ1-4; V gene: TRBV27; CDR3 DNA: TGTGCCAGCAGTCCGCTAGGTAATAGGGGGTCGGCTGAAAAACTGTTTTTT; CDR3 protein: CASSPLGNRGSAEKLFF
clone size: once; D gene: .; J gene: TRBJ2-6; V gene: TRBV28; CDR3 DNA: TGTGCCAGCAGATTCGGCAGTGGGGTGCCCTCCTATTTAGGGAGCTCTGGGGCCAACGTCCTGACTTTC; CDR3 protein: CASRFGSGVPSYLGSSGANVLTF
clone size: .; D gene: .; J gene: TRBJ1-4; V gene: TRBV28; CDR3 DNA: TGTGCCAGCACGCCCAGGGGTTTTAATGAAAAACTGTTTTTT; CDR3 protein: CASTPRGFNEKLFF
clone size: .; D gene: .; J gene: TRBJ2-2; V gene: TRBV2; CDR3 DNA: TGTGCCAGCAGTGATTTAGCGTCGGGCACCGGGGAGCTGTTTTTT; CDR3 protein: CASSDLASGTGELFF
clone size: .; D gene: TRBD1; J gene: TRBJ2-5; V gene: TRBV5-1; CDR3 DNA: TGCGCCAGCAGCACCACCGGGACAGAGTACCAAGAGACCCAGTACTTC; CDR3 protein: CASSTTGTEYQETQYF
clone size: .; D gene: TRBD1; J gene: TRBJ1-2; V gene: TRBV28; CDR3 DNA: TGTGCCAGCAGTACGAGACCGACAGGGGGCTTGTCAAGTGGCTACACCTTC; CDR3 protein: CASSTRPTGGLSSGYTF
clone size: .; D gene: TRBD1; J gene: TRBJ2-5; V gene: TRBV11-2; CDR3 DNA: TGTGCCAGCAGCTTAGATCAAAAGACAGGGGGCCGGGAGACCCAGTACTTC; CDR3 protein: CASSLDQKTGGRETQYF
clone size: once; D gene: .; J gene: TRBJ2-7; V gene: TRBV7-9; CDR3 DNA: TGTGCCAGCGCAGGTGTTCAATACGAGCAGTACTTC; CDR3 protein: CASAGVQYEQYF
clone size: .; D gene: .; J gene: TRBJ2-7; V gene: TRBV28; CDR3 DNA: TGTGCCAGCAGTTTTGAGGGGGTGGACGAGCAGTACTTC; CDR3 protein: CASSFEGVDEQYF
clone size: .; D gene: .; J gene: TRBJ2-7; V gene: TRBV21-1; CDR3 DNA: TGTGCCAGCAGCACCCAAGCGGGCAGCTACGAGCAGTACTTC; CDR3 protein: CASSTQAGSYEQYF
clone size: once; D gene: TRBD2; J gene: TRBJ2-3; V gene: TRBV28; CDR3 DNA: TGTGCCAGCAGACCCGATGGGGGGGGCACAGATACGCAGTATTTT; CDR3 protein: CASRPDGGGTDTQYF
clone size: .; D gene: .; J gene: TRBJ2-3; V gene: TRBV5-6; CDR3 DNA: TGTGCCAGCAGCTTATTGGGGGGGGCTAGCACAGATACGCAGTATTTT; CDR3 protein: CASSLLGGASTDTQYF
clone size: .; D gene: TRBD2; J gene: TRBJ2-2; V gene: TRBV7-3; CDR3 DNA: TGTGCCAGCAGCCCATGGGGGGGCACCGGGGAGCTGTTTTTT; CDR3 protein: CASSPWGGTGELFF
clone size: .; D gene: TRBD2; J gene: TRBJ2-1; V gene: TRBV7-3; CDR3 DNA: TGTGCCAGCAGCCTAGGACTAGCGGGAGGGATTAGTGAGCAGTTCTTC; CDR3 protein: CASSLGLAGGISEQFF
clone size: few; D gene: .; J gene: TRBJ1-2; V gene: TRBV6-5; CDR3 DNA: TGTGCCAGCAGTTACAATGGGGCCCACTATGGCTACACCTTC; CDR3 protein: CASSYNGAHYGYTF
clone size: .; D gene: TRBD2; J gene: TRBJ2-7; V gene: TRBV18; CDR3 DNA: TGTGCCAGCTCACCTCCCCACCCCTCCGGCGGGAGGGCGGACGAGCAGTACTTC; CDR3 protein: CASSPPHPSGGRADEQYF
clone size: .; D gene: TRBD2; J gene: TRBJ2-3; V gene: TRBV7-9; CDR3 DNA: TGTGCCAGCAGCTTCCTAGCGGGAGGGGATACGCAGTATTTT; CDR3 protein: CASSFLAGGDTQYF